In its sample, the clone carrying this TCR beta chain is medium-sized. Multiplex PCR was performed with 32 V and 13 J primers, and it amplified TCR beta CDR3. TCRdb reprocessed the multiplex PCR reads with MiXCR, giving one entry per CDR3 protein. The sample consists of around 9,200 distinct CDR3 sequences, 31% of them appearing once. This CDR3 contains 15 residues. Germline V gene data show CDR1 as MNHNS and CDR2 as SASEGT. Trimming cost V 1 base and J 7 bases, with 17 bases left between them. This specimen belongs to a study of immune heterogeneity within non-small cell lung tumors. Template input was genomic DNA from bulk tumor (600 ng per sample). Several far-apart biopsies were taken per primary tumor during surgery. The study enrolled patients with untreated, newly diagnosed non-small cell lung cancer who underwent curative surgery.

This chain links TRBV6-1 with TRBJ2-7, with D possibly TRBD2 on 5 matching bases. This clonotype originated in a man aged 55-75 years with non-small cell lung cancer. The sequencing input was lung tumor tissue. CDR3 loop: CASSEVGAGHTEQYF. CDR3 DNA sequence: TGTGCCAGCAGTGAAGTAGGTGCGGGCCATACGGAGCAGTACTTC.